At least ten counts were recorded for the clone carrying this T cell receptor beta chain. Its target is not known. Every diagnosis used clinical symptoms, serum thyroxine and TRAb, thyroid ultrasound and orbital computed tomography. Using over 8.5 ml of fresh peripheral blood, PBMCs were prepared. The TCR beta CDR3 regions underwent amplification using RNA transcripts as the source. TCR CDR3 underwent first-round RT-PCR with the HTBI primer set. TCRdb reprocessed the multiplex PCR reads with MiXCR, giving one entry per CDR3 protein. This sample carries around 700,000 distinct CDR3 sequences, around 20% of them seen once, and the ten largest clones take roughly a sixth. The germline CDR1 and CDR2 sequences are LGHDT and YNNKEL (reference sequence). V lost 0 bases and J 0 bases, leaving 8 bases between the germline ends. The CDR3 contains 15 residues. This entry is derived from a study of T cells in Graves' hyperthyroidism and ophthalmopathy. About the research overall: Staff took peripheral blood when the initial diagnosis was made, before any treatment began. Study-wide findings and caveats: Blood also showed most of the thyroid clonotypes that were expanded above 0.001.

Sequencing was performed on blood. V and J are TRBV3-1 and TRBJ1-1; D might be TRBD1 (6 bases). The sequence derives from a woman in her fifties or sixties with Graves' hyperthyroidism that later progressed to Graves' ophthalmopathy. CDR3: CASSQDAGVNTEAFF. The CDR3 nucleotides are TGTGCCAGCAGCCAAGATGCAGGGGTGAACACTGAAGCTTTCTTT.